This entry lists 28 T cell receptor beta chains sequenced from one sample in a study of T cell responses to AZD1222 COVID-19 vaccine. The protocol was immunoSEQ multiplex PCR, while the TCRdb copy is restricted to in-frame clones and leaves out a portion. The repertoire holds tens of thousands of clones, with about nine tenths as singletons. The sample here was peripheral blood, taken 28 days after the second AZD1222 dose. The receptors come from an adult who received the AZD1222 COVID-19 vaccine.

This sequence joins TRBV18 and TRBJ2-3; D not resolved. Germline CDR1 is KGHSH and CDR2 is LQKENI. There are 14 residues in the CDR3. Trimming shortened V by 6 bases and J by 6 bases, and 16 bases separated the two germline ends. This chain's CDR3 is CASSTTRTEDTQYF. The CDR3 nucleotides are TGTGCCAGCTCGACCACCAGGACGGAGGATACGCAGTATTTT.

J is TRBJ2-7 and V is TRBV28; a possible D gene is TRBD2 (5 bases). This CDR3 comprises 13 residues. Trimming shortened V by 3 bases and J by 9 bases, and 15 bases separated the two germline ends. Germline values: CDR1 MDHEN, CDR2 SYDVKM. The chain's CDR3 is CASSLVVPGGQYF. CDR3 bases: TGTGCCAGCAGTTTGGTGGTCCCAGGAGGGCAGTACTTC.

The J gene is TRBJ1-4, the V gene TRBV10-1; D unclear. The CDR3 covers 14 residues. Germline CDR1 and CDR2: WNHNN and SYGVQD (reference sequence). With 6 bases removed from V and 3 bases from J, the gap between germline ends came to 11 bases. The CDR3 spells CASRGREANEKLFF. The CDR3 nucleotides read TGCGCCAGCAGAGGGAGGGAGGCTAATGAAAAACTGTTTTTT.

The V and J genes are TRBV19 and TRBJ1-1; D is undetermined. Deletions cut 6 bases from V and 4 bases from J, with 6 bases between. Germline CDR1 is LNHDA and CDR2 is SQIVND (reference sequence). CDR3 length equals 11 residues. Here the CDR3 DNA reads TGTGCCAGTAGCCTGAGCACTGAAGCTTTCTTT. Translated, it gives CASSLSTEAFF.

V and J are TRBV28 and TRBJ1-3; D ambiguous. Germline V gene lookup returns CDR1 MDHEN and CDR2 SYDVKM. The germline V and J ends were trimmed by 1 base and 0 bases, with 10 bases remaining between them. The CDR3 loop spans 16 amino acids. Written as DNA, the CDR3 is TGTGCCAGCAGTTTATTCAGTCTGAGCTCTGGAAACACCATATATTTT. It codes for CASSLFSLSSGNTIYF.

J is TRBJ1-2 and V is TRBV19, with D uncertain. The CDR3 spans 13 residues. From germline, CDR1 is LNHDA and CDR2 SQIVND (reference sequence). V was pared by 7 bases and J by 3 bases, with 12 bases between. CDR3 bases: TGTGCCAGTAAGATACGGGGAGACTATGGCTACACCTTC. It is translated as CASKIRGDYGYTF.

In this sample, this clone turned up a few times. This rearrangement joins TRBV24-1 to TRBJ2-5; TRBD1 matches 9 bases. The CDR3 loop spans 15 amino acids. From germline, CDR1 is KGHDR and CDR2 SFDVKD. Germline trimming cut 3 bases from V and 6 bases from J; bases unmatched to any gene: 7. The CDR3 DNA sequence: TGTGCCACCAGTGATACGGGGACAGGGACGAAGACCCAGTACTTC. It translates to CATSDTGTGTKTQYF.

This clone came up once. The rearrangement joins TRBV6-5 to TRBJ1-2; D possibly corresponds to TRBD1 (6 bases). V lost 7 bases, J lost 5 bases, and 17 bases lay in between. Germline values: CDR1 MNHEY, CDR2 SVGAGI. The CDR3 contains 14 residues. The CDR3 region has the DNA TGTGCCAGCACTCGGGCCGGGGGCCGTTATGGCTACACCTTC. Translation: CASTRAGGRYGYTF.

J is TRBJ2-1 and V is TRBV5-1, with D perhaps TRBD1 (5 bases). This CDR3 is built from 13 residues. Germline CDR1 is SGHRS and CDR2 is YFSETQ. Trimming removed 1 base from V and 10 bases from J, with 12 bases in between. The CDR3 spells CASSLIQDGEQFF. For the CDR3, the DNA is TGCGCCAGCAGCTTGATACAGGATGGGGAGCAGTTCTTC.

The CDR3 is CASSVQGGTEAFF. The CDR3 nucleotides read TGTGCCAGTAGTGTTCAGGGGGGAACTGAAGCTTTCTTT. The chain has TRBV19 and TRBJ1-1, with 7 bases lining up with TRBD1. The CDR3 runs to 13 residues. V trimming: 5 bases; J trimming: 5 bases; junction bases outside the gene matches: 5. Germline lookup yields CDR1 LNHDA and CDR2 SQIVND (reference sequence).

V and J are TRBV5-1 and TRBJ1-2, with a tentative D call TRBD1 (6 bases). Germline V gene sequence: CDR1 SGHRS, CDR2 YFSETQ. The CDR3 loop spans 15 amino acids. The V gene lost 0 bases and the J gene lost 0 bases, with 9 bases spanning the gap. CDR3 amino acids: CASSLGDNTNYGYTF. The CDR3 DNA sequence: TGCGCCAGCAGCTTGGGGGACAACACTAACTATGGCTACACCTTC.

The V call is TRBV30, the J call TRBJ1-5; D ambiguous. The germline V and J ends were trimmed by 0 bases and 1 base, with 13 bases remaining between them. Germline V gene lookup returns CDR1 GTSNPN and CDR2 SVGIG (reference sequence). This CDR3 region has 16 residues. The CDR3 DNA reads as TGTGCCTGGAGTGTACGGTCGGGTCCAAGCAATCAGCCCCAGCATTTT. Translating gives CAWSVRSGPSNQPQHF.

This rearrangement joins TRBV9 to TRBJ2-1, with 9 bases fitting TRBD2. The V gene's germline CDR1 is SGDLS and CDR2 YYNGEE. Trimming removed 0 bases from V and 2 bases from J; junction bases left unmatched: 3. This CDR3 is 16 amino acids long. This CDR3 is CASSVGAGGPYNEQFF. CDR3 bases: TGTGCCAGCAGCGTAGGGGCGGGGGGGCCCTACAATGAGCAGTTCTTC.

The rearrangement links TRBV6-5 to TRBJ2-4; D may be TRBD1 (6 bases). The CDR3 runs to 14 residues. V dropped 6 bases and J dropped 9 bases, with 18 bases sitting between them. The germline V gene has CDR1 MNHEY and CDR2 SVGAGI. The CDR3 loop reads CASRLDQTGTIQYF. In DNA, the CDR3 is TGTGCCAGCAGGCTCGATCAGACAGGTACCATTCAGTACTTC.

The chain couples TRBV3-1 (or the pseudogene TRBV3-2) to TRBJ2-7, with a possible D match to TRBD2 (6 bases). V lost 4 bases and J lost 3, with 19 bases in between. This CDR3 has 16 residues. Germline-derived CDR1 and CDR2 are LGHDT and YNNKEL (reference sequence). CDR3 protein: CASSPRTISGGYEQYF. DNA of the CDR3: TGTGCCAGCAGCCCCCGGACTATTAGTGGGGGCTACGAGCAGTACTTC.

The CDR3 region is CASSLPSQGRTRDSPLHF. The CDR3 DNA reads as TGTGCCAGCAGCCTCCCCTCGCAGGGGCGGACGCGGGATTCACCCCTCCACTTT. The V call is TRBV14, the J call TRBJ1-6; TRBD1 might be the D (6 bases). CDR1 is SGHDN and CDR2 is FVKESK in the germline V gene. Between the trimmed V and J ends, which lost 4 bases and 8 bases, there was a span of 24 bases. This CDR3 region has 18 residues.

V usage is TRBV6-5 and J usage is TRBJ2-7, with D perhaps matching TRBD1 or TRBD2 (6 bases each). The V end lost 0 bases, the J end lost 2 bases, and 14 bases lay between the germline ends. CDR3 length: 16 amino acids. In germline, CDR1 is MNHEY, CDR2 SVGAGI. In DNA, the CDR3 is TGTGCCAGCAGTTACTCCCTTAGGGGGGTTACCTACGAGCAGTACTTC. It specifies CASSYSLRGVTYEQYF.

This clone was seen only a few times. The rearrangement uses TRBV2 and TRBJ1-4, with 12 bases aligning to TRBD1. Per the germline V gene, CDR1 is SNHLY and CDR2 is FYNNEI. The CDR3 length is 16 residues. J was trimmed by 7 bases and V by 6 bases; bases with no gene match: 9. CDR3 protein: CASRRGTGGRGEKLFF. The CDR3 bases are TGTGCCAGCAGGAGGGGGACAGGGGGCAGGGGTGAAAAACTGTTTTTT.

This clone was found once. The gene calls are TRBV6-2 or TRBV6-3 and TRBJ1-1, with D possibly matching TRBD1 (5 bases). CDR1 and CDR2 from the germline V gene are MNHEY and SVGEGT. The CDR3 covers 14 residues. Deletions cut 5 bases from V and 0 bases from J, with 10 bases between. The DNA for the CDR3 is TGTGCCAGCAGTACGGGACCCCTGAACACTGAAGCTTTCTTT. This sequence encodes CASSTGPLNTEAFF.

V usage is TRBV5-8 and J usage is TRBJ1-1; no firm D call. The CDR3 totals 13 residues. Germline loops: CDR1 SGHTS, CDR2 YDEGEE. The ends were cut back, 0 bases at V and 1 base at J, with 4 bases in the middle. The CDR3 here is CASSLARNTEAFF. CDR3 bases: TGTGCCAGCAGCTTGGCTCGGAACACTGAAGCTTTCTTT.

The CDR3: CASSSVIYGYTF. The CDR3 DNA reads as TGTGCCAGCAGCTCAGTCATCTATGGCTACACCTTC. The chain has TRBV5-4 and TRBJ1-2; D not certain. Germline assignment: CDR1 SGHNT and CDR2 YYREEE (reference sequence). Trimming left V 3 bases short and J 4 bases short, with 7 bases between. The CDR3 is 12 residues long.

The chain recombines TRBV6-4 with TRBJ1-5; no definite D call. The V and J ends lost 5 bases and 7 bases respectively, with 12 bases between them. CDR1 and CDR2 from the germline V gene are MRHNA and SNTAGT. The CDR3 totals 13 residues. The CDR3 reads CASSPSAEQPQHF. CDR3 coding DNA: TGTGCCAGCAGTCCATCGGCGGAACAGCCCCAGCATTTT.

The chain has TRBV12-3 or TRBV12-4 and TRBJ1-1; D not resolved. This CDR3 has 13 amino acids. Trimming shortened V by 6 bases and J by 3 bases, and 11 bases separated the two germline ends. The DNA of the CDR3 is TGTGCCAGCAGGACCCGGGCCCACACTGAAGCTTTCTTT. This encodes CASRTRAHTEAFF.

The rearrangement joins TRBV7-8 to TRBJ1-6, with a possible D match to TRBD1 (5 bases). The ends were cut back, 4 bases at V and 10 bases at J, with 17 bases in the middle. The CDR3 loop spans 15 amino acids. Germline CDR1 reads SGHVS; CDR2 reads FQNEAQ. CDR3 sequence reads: CASSSVLRGLSPLHF. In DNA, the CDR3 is TGTGCCAGCAGCTCTGTACTCCGGGGACTCTCACCCCTCCACTTT.

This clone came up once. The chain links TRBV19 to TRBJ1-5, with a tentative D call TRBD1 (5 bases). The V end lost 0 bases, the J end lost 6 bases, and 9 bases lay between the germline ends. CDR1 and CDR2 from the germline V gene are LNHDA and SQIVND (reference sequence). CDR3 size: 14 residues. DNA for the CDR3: TGTGCCAGTAGTATAGAGAGGGGTTTTCAGCCCCAGCATTTT. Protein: CASSIERGFQPQHF. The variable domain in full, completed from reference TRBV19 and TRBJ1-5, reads DGGITQSPKYLFRKEGQNVTLSCEQNLNHDAMYWYRQDPGQGLRLIYYSQIVNDFQKGDIAEGYSVSREKKESFPLTVTSAQKNPTAFYLCASSIERGFQPQHFGDGTRLSIL.

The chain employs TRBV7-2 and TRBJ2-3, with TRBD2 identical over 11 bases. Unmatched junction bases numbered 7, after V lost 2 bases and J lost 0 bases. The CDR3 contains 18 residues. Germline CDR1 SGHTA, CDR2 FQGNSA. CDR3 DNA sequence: TGTGCCAGCAGCTTATATGCTAGCGGGGGGACTAGCACAGATACGCAGTATTTT. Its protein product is CASSLYASGGTSTDTQYF.

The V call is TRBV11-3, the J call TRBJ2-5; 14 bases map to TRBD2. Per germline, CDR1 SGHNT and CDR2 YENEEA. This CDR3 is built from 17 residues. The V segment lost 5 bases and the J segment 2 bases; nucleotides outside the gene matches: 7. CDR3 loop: CASSATSGGASQETQYF. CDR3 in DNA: TGTGCCAGCAGCGCGACTAGCGGGGGGGCTTCGCAAGAGACCCAGTACTTC. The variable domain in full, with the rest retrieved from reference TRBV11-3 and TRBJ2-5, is EAGVVQSPRYKIIEKKQPVAFWCNPISGHNTLYWYLQNLGQGPELLIRYENEEAVDDSQLPKDRFSAERLKGVDSTLKIQPAELGDSAVYLCASSATSGGASQETQYFGPGTRLLVL.

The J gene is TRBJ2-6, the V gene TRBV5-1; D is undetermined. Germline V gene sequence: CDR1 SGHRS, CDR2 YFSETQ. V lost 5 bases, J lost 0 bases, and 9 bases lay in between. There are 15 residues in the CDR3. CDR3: CASRTDSSGANVLTF. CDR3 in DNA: TGCGCCAGCAGAACCGACTCCTCTGGGGCCAACGTCCTGACTTTC.